The sequence of this T cell receptor (beta chain) was determined in a study of T-cell memory formation after mild COVID-19. Whole-study results and caveats: For second-wave clones that peaked at day 37, SARS-CoV-2 specificity went unverified. Day 15 to 85 contracting clones showed balanced CD4/CD8; later expanders leaned CD4+.

A remark on this clonotype: Its antigen is as yet unknown.

5'RACE primed at constant segments yielded TCR alpha and TCR beta cDNA libraries bearing sample barcodes and UMIs. TCRdb passed the 5' RACE reads through MiXCR, listing each CDR3 protein once. Among 550,000 to 600,000 distinct CDR3 sequences listed, 15% to 20% were seen once. Germline values: CDR1 LGHNA, CDR2 YSLEER. Trimming took 4 bases from V and 4 from J, leaving 17 bases between them. The CDR3 contains 15 residues. The sequencing sample was made of PBMCs or a T cell subset sorted from them (not recorded which). This clonotype was obtained from an adult woman who had mild COVID-19 (a few samples of this study predate the infection). Cell type and time point are not known. V usage is TRBV4-3 and J usage is TRBJ2-7; D is possibly TRBD2 (6 bases). The DNA of the CDR3 is TGCGCCAGCAGCCGGGACTCGTCTGACCTATACGAGCAGTACTTC. This codes for CASSRDSSDLYEQYF.